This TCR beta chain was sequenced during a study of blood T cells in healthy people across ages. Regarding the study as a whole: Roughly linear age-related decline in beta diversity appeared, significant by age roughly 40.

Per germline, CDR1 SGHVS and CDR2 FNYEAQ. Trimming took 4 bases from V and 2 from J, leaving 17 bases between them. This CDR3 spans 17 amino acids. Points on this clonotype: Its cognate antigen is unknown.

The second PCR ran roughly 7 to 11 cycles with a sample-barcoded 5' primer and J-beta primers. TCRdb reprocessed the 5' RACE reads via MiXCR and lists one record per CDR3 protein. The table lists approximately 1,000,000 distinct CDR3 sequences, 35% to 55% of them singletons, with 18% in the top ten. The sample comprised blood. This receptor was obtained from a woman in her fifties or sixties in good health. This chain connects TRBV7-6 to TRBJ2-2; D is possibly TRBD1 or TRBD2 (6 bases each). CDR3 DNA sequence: TGTGCCAGCAGCTCCACTAGGGGGGACCCTAACACCGGGGAGCTGTTTTTT. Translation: CASSSTRGDPNTGELFF.